These 19 T cell receptor beta chains came from one sample sequenced in a study of T cell changes during pregnancy in multiple sclerosis. Sequencing used immunoSEQ multiplex PCR; TCRdb keeps in-frame clones, though not all of them. The profile shows some 80,000 clones, approximately 94% of them singletons. The sequencing here drew on peripheral blood, taken in the third trimester of pregnancy. These TCRs come from a female donor with multiple sclerosis, enrolled in a pregnancy study.

The V gene is TRBV27, the J gene TRBJ1-6; the match to TRBD1 covers 10 bases. This CDR3 is built from 13 residues. V gave up 6 bases and J gave up 10 bases; unmatched junction bases: 3. Looked up from germline, CDR1 is MNHEY and CDR2 is SMNVEV (reference sequence). CDR3 in DNA: TGTGCCAGCAGGGGACAGGGGTGGTCACCCCTCCACTTT. Amino acid sequence: CASRGQGWSPLHF.

The DNA of the CDR3 is TGTGCCAGCAGCTTAGGGGCCCCTTATAGCAATCAGCCCCAGCATTTT. The encoded protein is CASSLGAPYSNQPQHF. V usage is TRBV7-2 and J usage is TRBJ1-5, with D unresolved. Trimming cost V 1 base and J 0 bases, with 10 bases left between them. CDR1 is SGHTA, CDR2 FQGNSA, per germline. CDR3 length: 16 residues.

The chain carries TRBV6-5 and TRBJ1-2; no definite D call. V was cut by 3 bases and J by 7 bases, with 15 bases left in between. The germline V gene has CDR1 MNHEY and CDR2 SVGAGI. The CDR3 consists of 14 residues. CDR3 coding DNA: TGTGCCAGCAGTTATTTGTCGGGGATATTTGGCTACACCTTC. Residues: CASSYLSGIFGYTF.

The chain combines TRBV9 with TRBJ2-5; 10 bases fit TRBD2. V was clipped by 0 bases and J by 9 bases; unmatched bases: 14. There are 17 residues in the CDR3. Germline V gene lookup returns CDR1 SGDLS and CDR2 YYNGEE. CDR3 in amino acids: CASSVEAGGLSVGPQYF. The CDR3 DNA reads as TGTGCCAGCAGCGTAGAAGCGGGGGGGTTATCCGTGGGGCCCCAGTACTTC.

The rearrangement uses TRBV27 and TRBJ2-5; possible D gene TRBD2, 5 bases. This CDR3 has 15 residues. The V gene's germline CDR1 is MNHEY and CDR2 SMNVEV (reference sequence). Trimming left V 5 bases short and J 1 base short, with 14 bases between. This CDR3 reads CASSLTPGIQETQYF. The CDR3 DNA sequence: TGTGCCAGCAGTCTCACACCGGGAATCCAAGAGACCCAGTACTTC.

The chain carries TRBV5-1 and TRBJ2-7, with TRBD1 identical over 7 bases. V gave up 2 bases and J gave up 3 bases; unmatched junction bases: 8. CDR1 is SGHRS and CDR2 is YFSETQ in the germline V gene. The CDR3 has 15 amino acids. CDR3 sequence reads: CASSFRAGGNYEQYF. DNA for the CDR3: TGCGCCAGCAGCTTTAGGGCAGGGGGTAACTACGAGCAGTACTTC.

V gene TRBV25-1 combines with J gene TRBJ1-3; tentative D call: TRBD1 (6 bases). Deletions cut 6 bases from V and 5 bases from J, with 17 bases between. CDR1 and CDR2 from the germline V gene are MGHDK and SYGVNS. CDR3 size: 15 residues. Here the CDR3 reads CASSPAGESRNTIYF. Written as DNA, the CDR3 is TGTGCCAGCAGCCCCGCAGGGGAGTCCAGAAACACCATATATTTT. Drawing the rest from reference TRBV25-1 and TRBJ1-3, the complete variable domain is EADIYQTPRYLVIGTGKKITLECSQTMGHDKMYWYQQDPGMELHLIHYSYGVNSTEKGDLSSESTVSRIRTEHFPLTLESARPSHTSQYLCASSPAGESRNTIYFGEGSWLTVV.

This clone was found a few times. The genes are TRBV2 and TRBJ2-7; TRBD2 agrees at 8 bases. Per the germline V gene, CDR1 is SNHLY and CDR2 is FYNNEI. This CDR3 comprises 14 residues. J lost 4 bases, V lost 10 bases, and 12 bases had no gene match. Here the CDR3 DNA reads TGTGCCACCTATCCGGGACTAGGTTTTTACGAGCAGTACTTC. Its protein is CATYPGLGFYEQYF.

This clone was seen once. The gene calls are TRBV7-3 and TRBJ2-1, with 10 bases that match TRBD2. The CDR3 runs to 15 residues. The germline CDR1 and CDR2 sequences are SGHTA and FQGTGA. V shed 5 bases and J 3 bases; nucleotides not matched to a gene: 4. CDR3 DNA: TGTGCCAGCAGCCAAATAGCGGGGGGCTACAATGAGCAGTTCTTC. It is translated as CASSQIAGGYNEQFF.

The V and J genes are TRBV7-8 and TRBJ1-2, with unresolved D. The V end lost 3 bases, the J end lost 4 bases, and 9 bases lay between the germline ends. Germline V CDR1 and CDR2: SGHVS, FQNEAQ. The CDR3 contains 13 residues. CDR3 DNA: TGTGCCAGCAGCTTTCCGGGAACCTATGGCTACACCTTC. The encoded protein is CASSFPGTYGYTF.

This clone has only one observation. V is TRBV18 and J is TRBJ1-2, with 9 bases lining up with TRBD1. Per the germline V gene, CDR1 is KGHSH and CDR2 is LQKENI. This CDR3 spans 14 amino acids. Trimming cost V 3 bases and J 3 bases; bases outside gene matches: 2. CDR3 region: CASSPRTGDYGYTF. In DNA form, the CDR3 reads TGTGCCAGCTCACCGCGGACAGGGGACTATGGCTACACCTTC. Based on the CDR3 plus reference TRBV18 and TRBJ1-2, the full variable domain is NAGVMQNPRHLVRRRGQEARLRCSPMKGHSHVYWYRQLPEEGLKFMVYLQKENIIDESGMPKERFSAEFPKEGPSILRIQQVVRGDSAAYFCASSPRTGDYGYTFGSGTRLTVV.

The chain recombines TRBV5-3 with TRBJ1-1; TRBD1 matches 11 bases. TRBV5-3 is sorted into the ORF group, with uncertain function. V dropped 4 bases and J dropped 5; count of bases not matched to a gene: 13. The CDR3 is made up of 17 amino acids. The CDR3 nucleotides read TGTGCCAGAAGCCACCGGGACAGGGGGAATGTTGGGACTGAAGCTTTCTTT. Protein sequence: CARSHRDRGNVGTEAFF.

J is TRBJ1-2 and V is TRBV5-1; D might be TRBD1 (5 bases). CDR3 length: 14 residues. CDR1 is SGHRS and CDR2 is YFSETQ in the germline V gene. V lost 0 bases to trimming and J lost 4 bases, with 10 bases between them. For the CDR3, the DNA is TGCGCCAGCAGCTTGGAGGGGCAGGGCTATGGCTACACCTTC. This gives the protein CASSLEGQGYGYTF. The variable domain in full, completed from reference TRBV5-1 and TRBJ1-2, reads KAGVTQTPRYLIKTRGQQVTLSCSPISGHRSVSWYQQTPGQGLQFLFEYFSETQRNKGNFPGRFSGRQFSNSRSEMNVSTLELGDSALYLCASSLEGQGYGYTFGSGTRLTVV.

The V and J genes are TRBV6-1 and TRBJ2-1; D gene uncertain. The CDR3 extends over 13 amino acids. V was cut by 8 bases and J by 4 bases, with 12 bases left in between. Germline V gene sequence: CDR1 MNHNS, CDR2 SASEGT. This chain's CDR3 is CASHLEEYNEQFF. CDR3 coding DNA: TGTGCCAGCCACCTTGAGGAATACAATGAGCAGTTCTTC.

The CDR3 loop is CASSLEVGRGGANEQFF. The CDR3 coding sequence is TGTGCCAGCAGCTTAGAGGTCGGGCGCGGGGGAGCCAATGAGCAGTTCTTC. The chain carries TRBV7-2 and TRBJ2-1; 7 positions match TRBD2. The V and J ends lost 1 base and 6 bases, in that order; junction bases with no gene match: 12. The CDR3 contains 17 residues. The germline CDR1 and CDR2 sequences are SGHTA and FQGNSA.

This clone is a singleton in its sample. This chain uses TRBV2 with TRBJ1-1, with 9 nucleotides matching TRBD1. Germline trimming cut 4 bases from V and 5 bases from J; bases unmatched to any gene: 5. Per germline, CDR1 SNHLY and CDR2 FYNNEI. The CDR3 is 14 amino acids. The CDR3 loop reads CASSGQGVMTEAFF. In DNA, the CDR3 is TGTGCCAGCAGTGGACAGGGGGTAATGACTGAAGCTTTCTTT.

V is TRBV7-2 and J is TRBJ2-3; 8 bases align to TRBD2. J lost 4 bases, V lost 4 bases, and 10 bases had no gene match. This CDR3 has 16 residues. CDR1 and CDR2 (germline): SGHTA, FQGNSA. The CDR3 protein is CASSSGGGFSADTQYF. CDR3 DNA sequence: TGTGCCAGCAGCTCGGGCGGGGGGTTCTCCGCAGATACGCAGTATTTT.

This chain connects TRBV6-5 to TRBJ1-1; 7 bases are a match to TRBD1. Germline CDR1 reads MNHEY; CDR2 reads SVGAGI. With V trimmed by 6 bases and J by 7 bases, 11 bases remained unmatched. This CDR3 comprises 14 residues. The CDR3 region is CASSVTWDSIEAFF. The CDR3 DNA is TGTGCCAGCAGCGTGACCTGGGACAGTATTGAAGCTTTCTTT.

The CDR3 coding sequence is TGTGCCAGCAGCAAAGGGACAGGGCCCTCCTACGAGCAGTACTTC. Translation gives CASSKGTGPSYEQYF. The chain recombines TRBV21-1 with TRBJ2-7; the table's TRBD1 call for D was not verified on the DNA. TRBV21-1 is a listed pseudogene. The CDR3 extends over 15 amino acids.